This entry is about one TCR beta chain. This specimen belongs to a study of blood T cell repertoires in COVID-19. Across the study: Acute and convalescent COVID-19 samples came from the United States, Italy and Spain.

Germline CDR1 reads MNHEY; CDR2 reads SMNVEV (reference sequence). Trimming removed 5 bases from V and 0 bases from J, with 13 bases in between. The CDR3 spans 15 residues. Generated by immunoSEQ multiplex PCR, the TCRdb table keeps only in-frame clones and is missing some. The sample contains some 190,000 clones, more than 70% of which appear only once. Source material: peripheral blood. This receptor was obtained from a human donor in a cohort sampled during active COVID-19. This chain uses TRBV27 with TRBJ1-1; a possible D gene is TRBD1 (5 bases). The CDR3 loop reads CASSTEDSMNTEAFF. Written as DNA, the CDR3 is TGTGCCAGCAGTACCGAAGACAGTATGAACACTGAAGCTTTCTTT.